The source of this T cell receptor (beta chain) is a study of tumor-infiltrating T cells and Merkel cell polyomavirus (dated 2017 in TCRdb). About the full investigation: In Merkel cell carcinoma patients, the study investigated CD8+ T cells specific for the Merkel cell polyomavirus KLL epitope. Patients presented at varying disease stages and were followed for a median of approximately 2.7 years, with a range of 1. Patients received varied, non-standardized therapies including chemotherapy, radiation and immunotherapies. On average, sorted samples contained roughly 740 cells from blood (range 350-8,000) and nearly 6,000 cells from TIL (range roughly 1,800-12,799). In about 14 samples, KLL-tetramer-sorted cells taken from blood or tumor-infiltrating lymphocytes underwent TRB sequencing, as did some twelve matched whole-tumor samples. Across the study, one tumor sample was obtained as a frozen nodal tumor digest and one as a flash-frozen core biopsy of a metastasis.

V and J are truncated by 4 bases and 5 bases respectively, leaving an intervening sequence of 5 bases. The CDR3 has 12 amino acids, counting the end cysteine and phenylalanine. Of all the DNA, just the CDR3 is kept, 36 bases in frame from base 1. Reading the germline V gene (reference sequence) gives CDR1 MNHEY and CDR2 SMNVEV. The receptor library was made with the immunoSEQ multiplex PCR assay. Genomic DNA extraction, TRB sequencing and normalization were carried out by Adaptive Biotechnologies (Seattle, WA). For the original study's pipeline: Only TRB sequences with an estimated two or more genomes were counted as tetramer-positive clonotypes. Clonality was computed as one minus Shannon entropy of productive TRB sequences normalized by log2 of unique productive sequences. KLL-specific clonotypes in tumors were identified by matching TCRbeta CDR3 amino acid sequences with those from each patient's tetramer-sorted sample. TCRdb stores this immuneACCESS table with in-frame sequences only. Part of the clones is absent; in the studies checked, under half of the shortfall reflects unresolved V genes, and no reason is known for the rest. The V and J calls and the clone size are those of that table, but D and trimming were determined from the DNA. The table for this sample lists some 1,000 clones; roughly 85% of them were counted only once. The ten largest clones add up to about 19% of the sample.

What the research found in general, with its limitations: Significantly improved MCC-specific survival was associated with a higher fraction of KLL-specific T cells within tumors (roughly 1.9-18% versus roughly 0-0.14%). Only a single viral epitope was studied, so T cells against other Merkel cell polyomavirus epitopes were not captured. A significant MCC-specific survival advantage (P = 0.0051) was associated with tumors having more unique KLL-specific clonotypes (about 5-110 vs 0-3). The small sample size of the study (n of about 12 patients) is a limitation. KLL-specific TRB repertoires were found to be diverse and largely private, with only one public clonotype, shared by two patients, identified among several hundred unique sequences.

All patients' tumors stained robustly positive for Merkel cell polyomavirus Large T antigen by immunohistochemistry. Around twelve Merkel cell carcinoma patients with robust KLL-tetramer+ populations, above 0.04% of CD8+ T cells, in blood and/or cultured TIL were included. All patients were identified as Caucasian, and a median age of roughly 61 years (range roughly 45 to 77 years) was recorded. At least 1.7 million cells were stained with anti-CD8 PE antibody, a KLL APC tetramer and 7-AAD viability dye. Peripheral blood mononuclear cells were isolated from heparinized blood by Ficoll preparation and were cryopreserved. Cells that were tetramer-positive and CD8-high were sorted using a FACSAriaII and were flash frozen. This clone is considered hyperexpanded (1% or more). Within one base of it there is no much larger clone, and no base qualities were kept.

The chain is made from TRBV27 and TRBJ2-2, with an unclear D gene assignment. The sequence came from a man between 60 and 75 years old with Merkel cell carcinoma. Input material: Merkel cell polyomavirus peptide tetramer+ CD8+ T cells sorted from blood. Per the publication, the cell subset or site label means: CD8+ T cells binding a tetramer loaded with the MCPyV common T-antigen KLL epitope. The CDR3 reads CASSSITGELFF. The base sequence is TGTGCCAGCAGTTCAATTACCGGGGAGCTGTTTTTT.